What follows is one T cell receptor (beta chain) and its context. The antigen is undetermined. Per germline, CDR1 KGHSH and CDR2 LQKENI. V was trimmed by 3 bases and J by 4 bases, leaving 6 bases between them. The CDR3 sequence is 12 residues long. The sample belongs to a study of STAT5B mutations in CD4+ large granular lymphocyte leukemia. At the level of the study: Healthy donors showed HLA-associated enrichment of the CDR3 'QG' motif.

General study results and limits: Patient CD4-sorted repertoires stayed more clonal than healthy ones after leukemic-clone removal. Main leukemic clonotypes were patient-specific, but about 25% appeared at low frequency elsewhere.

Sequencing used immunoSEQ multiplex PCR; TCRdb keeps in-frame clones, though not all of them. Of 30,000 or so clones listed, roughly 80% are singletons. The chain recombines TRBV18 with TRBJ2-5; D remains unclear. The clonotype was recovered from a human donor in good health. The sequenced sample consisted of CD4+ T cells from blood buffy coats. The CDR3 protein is CASSPEGETQYF. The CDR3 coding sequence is TGTGCCAGCTCACCGGAAGGAGAGACCCAGTACTTC.